These 30 T cell receptor beta chains were sequenced from one sample in a study of blood T cells in healthy people across ages. With a J-beta primer mix and a sample-barcoded 5' primer, a second PCR ran roughly 6 to 11 cycles. TCRdb re-called the 5' RACE reads through MiXCR, storing one row per CDR3 protein. The profile covers 1.5 million to 2 million distinct CDR3 sequences, with roughly 49% appearing a single time and about 2.1% taken by the ten largest. Source material: blood. These receptors originate from a woman aged 40 to 50 in good health.

The sample holds a few counts of this clonotype. The V call is TRBV6-5, the J call TRBJ2-3; D might be TRBD2 (7 bases). V was shortened by 0 bases and J by 0 bases, with 16 bases between the two germline ends. Germline assignment: CDR1 MNHEY and CDR2 SVGAGI. This CDR3 is built from 18 residues. The CDR3 protein is CASSYSMGGRGSTDTQYF. In nucleotides, the CDR3 is TGTGCCAGCAGTTACTCGATGGGGGGGCGAGGGAGCACAGATACGCAGTATTTT.

This chain joins TRBV20-1 and TRBJ2-7; TRBD2 matches at 8 bases. Per the germline V gene, CDR1 is DFQATT and CDR2 is SNEGSKA (reference sequence). CDR3 length: 17 amino acids. The V gene end was trimmed by 6 bases and the J gene end by 2 bases; junction bases not matched to a gene: 18. The CDR3 DNA reads as TGCAGTGCCGCCAAACTACCGCGGGGGGTTCTTCCCTACGAGCAGTACTTC. Encoded protein: CSAAKLPRGVLPYEQYF.

This clonotype was seen just once. The rearrangement links TRBV9 to TRBJ1-4; 7 bases fit TRBD1. This CDR3 has 14 residues. The germline V gene has CDR1 SGDLS and CDR2 YYNGEE. V shed 3 bases and J 8 bases; nucleotides not matched to a gene: 7. The CDR3 nucleotides are TGTGCCAGCAGCGGGGACAGCCTTAAGGAAAAACTGTTTTTT. Translating gives CASSGDSLKEKLFF.

This clonotype came up many times. The chain joins TRBV7-2 to TRBJ2-5; TRBD2 is a possible D gene (6 bases). The CDR3 totals 14 residues. V was cut by 6 bases and J by 2 bases, with 13 bases left in between. Germline V CDR1 and CDR2: SGHTA, FQGNSA. In DNA, the CDR3 is TGTGCCAGCAGTCGAGGGCGGGAACAAGAGACCCAGTACTTC. This gives the protein CASSRGREQETQYF. The whole variable domain, filled in from reference TRBV7-2 and TRBJ2-5, reads GAGVSQSPSNKVTEKGKDVELRCDPISGHTALYWYRQSLGQGLEFLIYFQGNSAPDKSGLPSDRFSAERTGGSVSTLTIQRTQQEDSAVYLCASSRGREQETQYFGPGTRLLVL.

This clonotype occurred a few times. The junction departs from the called germline gene at one end, perhaps through a read error. The rearrangement uses TRBV4-2 and TRBJ1-1; tentative D call: TRBD1 (5 bases). CDR3 size: 15 residues. From germline, CDR1 is LGHNA and CDR2 YNFKEQ. The CDR3 reads CASSQDPGTNTEAFF. DNA for the CDR3: TGTGCCAGTAGCCAAGATCCGGGGACGAACACTGAAGCTTTCTTT.

The chain has TRBV28 and TRBJ2-1; 10 bases are shared with TRBD1. Germline V lookup: CDR1 MDHEN, CDR2 SYDVKM. The CDR3 loop spans 17 amino acids. Unmatched junction bases numbered 13, after V lost 3 bases and J lost 8 bases. Written as DNA, the CDR3 is TGTGCCAGCAGTTTCCAAGGACCGGGACAGGGGAGATATGAGCAGTTCTTC. It codes for CASSFQGPGQGRYEQFF.

The genes are TRBV2 and TRBJ1-4, with D perhaps TRBD1 (5 bases). V lost 4 bases and J lost 10, with 10 bases in between. This CDR3 has 12 residues. Germline V gives CDR1 SNHLY, CDR2 FYNNEI. CDR3 loop: CASSAGTGKLFF. CDR3 coding DNA: TGTGCCAGCAGTGCAGGGACCGGAAAACTGTTTTTT.

The CDR3 DNA reads TGTGCCAGCAGTTTAGGGAGCAGTCTAGCCAAAAACATTCAGTACTTC. This codes for CASSLGSSLAKNIQYF. The chain is built from TRBV28 and TRBJ2-4, with D maybe TRBD2 (5 bases). V was clipped by 2 bases and J by 0 bases, with 11 bases between them. Germline V gives CDR1 MDHEN, CDR2 SYDVKM. This CDR3 region has 16 residues.

The CDR3 here is CASGLTGVQETQYF. Here the CDR3 DNA reads TGTGCCAGCGGACTAACAGGGGTACAAGAGACCCAGTACTTC. V gene TRBV6-5 combines with J gene TRBJ2-5; tentative D call: TRBD1 (7 bases). This CDR3 is built from 14 residues. Trimming left V 8 bases short and J 2 bases short, with 15 bases between. In germline, CDR1 is MNHEY, CDR2 SVGAGI.

This clonotype was observed a single time. This chain uses TRBV4-2 with TRBJ1-2, with a tentative D call TRBD1 (6 bases). The V end lost 3 bases, the J end lost 8 bases, and 13 bases lay between the germline ends. CDR1 is LGHNA, CDR2 YNFKEQ, per germline. The CDR3 loop spans 13 amino acids. The chain's CDR3 is CASSHRNREGYTF. CDR3 DNA sequence: TGTGCCAGCAGCCATAGAAACAGGGAAGGCTACACCTTC.

The CDR3 here is CSVRRAGGKETQYF. CDR3 bases: TGCAGCGTTAGAAGAGCGGGGGGGAAAGAGACCCAGTACTTC. This sequence joins TRBV29-1 and TRBJ2-5; 10 bases fit TRBD2. Unmatched junction bases numbered 6, after V lost 5 bases and J lost 3 bases. Germline V gene sequence: CDR1 SQVTM, CDR2 ANQGSEA. The CDR3 consists of 14 residues. Combining the CDR3 with reference TRBV29-1 and TRBJ2-5 gives the whole variable domain SAVISQKPSRDICQRGTSLTIQCQVDSQVTMMFWYRQQPGQSLTLIATANQGSEATYESGFVIDKFPISRPNLTFSTLTVSNMSPEDSSIYLCSVRRAGGKETQYFGPGTRLLVL.

This clonotype was detected only a few times. The J gene is TRBJ2-5, the V gene TRBV4-3, with D possibly TRBD2 on 5 matching bases. With 0 bases removed from V and 3 bases from J, the gap between germline ends came to 17 bases. The CDR3 length is 17 residues. Per germline, CDR1 LGHNA and CDR2 YSLEER. The CDR3 reads CASSQDFATMGKETQYF. The CDR3 region has the DNA TGCGCCAGCAGCCAAGATTTTGCGACTATGGGAAAAGAGACCCAGTACTTC.

This clonotype was seen more than once but under ten times. This rearrangement joins TRBV10-3 to TRBJ2-3; no reliable D call. Deletions cut 0 bases from V and 6 bases from J, with 10 bases between. CDR1 and CDR2 (germline): ENHRY, SYGVKD. The CDR3 is made up of 14 amino acids. The CDR3 is CAISESGTSDTQYF. The DNA for the CDR3 is TGTGCCATCAGTGAGTCGGGCACGTCGGATACGCAGTATTTT.

Comment on this clonotype: Since a much larger clone is just one base distant, this may be a read error. The chain carries TRBV29-1 and TRBJ2-5, with TRBD1 matching over 9 bases. The J call may be faulty, since TRBJ2-1 better matches the DNA end. This CDR3 spans 12 amino acids. CDR1 is SQVTM, CDR2 ANQGSEA, per germline. The CDR3 loop reads CSVGTGQETQFF. The CDR3 region has the DNA TGCAGCGTCGGGACAGGGCAAGAGACCCAGTTCTTC.

In this sample, this clonotype turned up a few times. This chain uses TRBV4-1 with TRBJ2-1; 10 nucleotides agree with TRBD2. V lost 0 bases, J lost 1 base, and 9 bases stayed unmatched. CDR3 size: 19 residues. Germline loops: CDR1 MGHRA, CDR2 YSYEKL. CDR3 nucleotide sequence: TGCGCCAGCAGCCAAGATCGCGAGCGGGGGGGCCGTTCCTACAATGAGCAGTTCTTC. This codes for CASSQDRERGGRSYNEQFF.

The chain is built from TRBV20-1 and TRBJ1-2; TRBD1 matches 7 bases. The CDR3 loop spans 13 amino acids. Trimming took 7 bases from V and 8 from J; bases not matched to a gene: 13. Germline V gene sequence: CDR1 DFQATT, CDR2 SNEGSKA (reference sequence). The chain's CDR3 is CSVSQTGFGGYTF. The CDR3 bases are TGCAGTGTCTCTCAGACAGGGTTCGGAGGCTACACCTTC.

This clonotype has a count of ten or more. V and J are TRBV29-1 and TRBJ2-7, with TRBD1 matching over 7 bases. Germline V gene data show CDR1 as SQVTM and CDR2 as ANQGSEA. V was clipped by 4 bases and J by 2 bases; unmatched bases: 8. The CDR3 is 14 amino acids. The chain's CDR3 is CSVVGDRLPYEQYF. DNA of the CDR3: TGCAGCGTTGTTGGGGACAGATTGCCCTACGAGCAGTACTTC.

A remark on this clonotype: A much larger clone lies a single base off, so this may be a read error. V is TRBV20-1 and J is TRBJ2-3; D remains unclear. V lost 3 bases, J lost 4 bases, and 14 bases lay in between. The CDR3 length is 14 residues. From germline, CDR1 is DFQATT and CDR2 SNEGSKA (reference sequence). DNA for the CDR3: TGCAGTGCTAGGGAGACCCTAAGGGCAGATACGCAGTATTTT. It is translated as CSARETLRADTQYF.

The DNA for the CDR3 is TGCGCCAGCAGCCAATCCTCTAGCCCTCCCTACGAGCAGTACTTC. Translated, it gives CASSQSSSPPYEQYF. The rearrangement joins TRBV4-1 to TRBJ2-7, with a possible D match to TRBD2 (5 bases). V was clipped by 2 bases and J by 2 bases, with 13 bases between them. The CDR3 has 15 amino acids. The germline V gene has CDR1 MGHRA and CDR2 YSYEKL.

CDR3 protein: CSTPTSGHNEQFF. Here the CDR3 DNA reads TGCAGTACCCCAACTAGCGGTCACAATGAGCAGTTCTTC. The chain recombines TRBV20-1 with TRBJ2-1; 8 bases are shared with TRBD2. CDR3 length equals 13 residues. CDR1 and CDR2 (germline): DFQATT, SNEGSKA (reference sequence). J was trimmed by 5 bases and V by 8 bases; bases with no gene match: 8.

This clonotype has a handful of counts. CDR3 in amino acids: CASSQEIGQGRNQPQHF. For the CDR3, the DNA is TGCGCCAGCAGCCAAGAGATAGGACAGGGGCGGAATCAGCCCCAGCATTTT. V and J are TRBV4-3 and TRBJ1-5; 9 positions match TRBD1. This CDR3 has 17 amino acids. From germline, CDR1 is LGHNA and CDR2 YSLEER. With 0 bases clipped from V and 4 bases from J, the junction kept 7 bases outside the gene matches.

This chain links TRBV5-1 with TRBJ2-4, with 8 bases lining up with TRBD1. The end of the DNA aligns better with TRBJ2-5, so the J call may be wrong. Per the germline V gene, CDR1 is SGHRS and CDR2 is YFSETQ. This CDR3 region has 15 residues. DNA for the CDR3: TGCGCCAGCAGCGTAACTGACAGGGGCGTTGCGACCCAGTACTTC. This gives the protein CASSVTDRGVATQYF.

Worth noting for this clonotype: One junction end does not reproduce the germline sequence, and a read error may be involved. V is TRBV13 and J is TRBJ2-3, with TRBD2 matching over 15 bases. The germline V gene has CDR1 PRHDT and CDR2 FYEKMQ (reference sequence). The CDR3 sequence is 18 residues long. The CDR3 DNA is TGTGCCATCAGCACGCGGACTAGCGGGGGGGGAAGGACAGATACGCAGTATTTT. Translation: CAISTRTSGGGRTDTQYF.

The rearrangement uses TRBV27 and TRBJ2-5; 11 bases map to TRBD2. The CDR3 loop spans 18 amino acids. Trimming took 5 bases from V and 0 from J; bases not matched to a gene: 11. Germline loops: CDR1 MNHEY, CDR2 SMNVEV (reference sequence). The CDR3 region has the DNA TGTGCCAGCAGTCCCGCAGGTAGCGGGGGGGCAAACCAAGAGACCCAGTACTTC. Encoded protein: CASSPAGSGGANQETQYF.

This clonotype was seen only a few times. The chain links TRBV15 to TRBJ2-4; D is uncertain. CDR1 and CDR2 from the germline V gene are LNHNV and YYDKDF (reference sequence). CDR3 size: 13 residues. Between the trimmed V and J ends, which lost 0 bases and 13 bases, there was a span of 13 bases. The CDR3 DNA reads as TGTGCCACCAGCAGAGATCTCAGAGATGAGCAGTACTTC. Translation: CATSRDLRDEQYF.

This chain links TRBV15 with TRBJ2-5, with 7 nucleotides matching TRBD1. Looked up from germline, CDR1 is LNHNV and CDR2 is YYDKDF (reference sequence). This CDR3 has 13 amino acids. V was clipped by 3 bases and J by 5 bases; unmatched bases: 3. CDR3 DNA sequence: TGTGCCACCAGCAGTAGGGGGCGGGAGACCCAGTACTTC. It codes for CATSSRGRETQYF. Full variable domain (missing parts from reference TRBV15 and TRBJ2-5): DAMVIQNPRYQVTQFGKPVTLSCSQTLNHNVMYWYQQKSSQAPKLLFHYYDKDFNNEADTPDNFQSRRPNTSFCFLDIRSPGLGDTAMYLCATSSRGRETQYFGPGTRLLVL.

The rearrangement links TRBV24-1 to TRBJ2-5, with TRBD1 matching 10 bases. This CDR3 has 16 amino acids. The V and J ends lost 7 bases and 4 bases, in that order; junction bases with no gene match: 11. Germline V gene data show CDR1 as KGHDR and CDR2 as SFDVKD. This chain's CDR3 is CATSADRGNIGETQYF. CDR3 bases: TGTGCCACCAGCGCGGACAGGGGGAACATAGGAGAGACCCAGTACTTC.

The chain joins TRBV27 to TRBJ1-5; D call uncertain. Germline CDR1 MNHEY, CDR2 SMNVEV (reference sequence). Trimming left V 6 bases short and J 7 bases short, with 25 bases between. The CDR3 extends over 17 amino acids. The CDR3 coding sequence is TGTGCCAGCAGCCCTAAAGTATTTTCCGGGATGGGCCAGCCCCAGCATTTT. Translated, it gives CASSPKVFSGMGQPQHF.

The chain links TRBV6-5 to TRBJ2-3; 8 bases line up with TRBD1. This CDR3 region has 14 residues. Germline values: CDR1 MNHEY, CDR2 SVGAGI. The V segment lost 5 bases and the J segment 1 base; nucleotides outside the gene matches: 2. The DNA of the CDR3 is TGTGCCAGCAGTGGGACAGGCCGCACAGATACGCAGTATTTT. Its protein is CASSGTGRTDTQYF.

This chain connects TRBV6-1 to TRBJ2-7, with 9 bases aligning to TRBD1. The DNA matches TRBJ2-5 better at its end, which makes the J call doubtful. The germline V gene encodes CDR1 MNHNS and CDR2 SASEGT. There are 14 residues in the CDR3. CDR3 coding DNA: TGTGCCAGCAGCGCCGGGACAGGGTTGGAGACCCAGTACTTC. Its translation is CASSAGTGLETQYF.